The rows below give T cell receptor beta chains drawn from one sample of a study of blood T cell repertoires in COVID-19. This table comes from immunoSEQ multiplex PCR, and its TCRdb copy is limited to in-frame clones, with some not included. The sample shows about 280,000 clones, around 93% of them seen only once. The sequencing input was PBMCs or T cells enriched from blood (not recorded which). The receptors come from a man aged 35-49 years who had been exposed to COVID-19. Each CDR3 is given with its conserved first and last residue. A D gene is named only where the DNA matches it firmly. Clone size is shown for a subset of rows, as once, few, many or a class of expanded clone.

J: TRBJ2-1
size: -
V: TRBV9
D: TRBD2
DNA: TGTGCCAGCAGCGTAGAGTCTAGCGGTGGGCATGAGCAGTTCTTC
CDR3: CASSVESSGGHEQFF

J: TRBJ2-1
size: -
V: TRBV10-3
D: -
DNA: TGTGCCATCAGTGAGTCGAGATCAGGCTCCTACAATGAGCAGTTCTTC
CDR3: CAISESRSGSYNEQFF

J: TRBJ1-3
size: -
V: TRBV18
D: TRBD1
DNA: TGTGCCAGCTCACCACGCCAGGGACAGGGGTCCCTCAGCTCTGGAAACACCATATATTTT
CDR3: CASSPRQGQGSLSSGNTIYF

J: TRBJ1-1
size: -
V: TRBV27
D: -
DNA: TGTGCCAGCAGTCCGGGACAAAACCCAAAAGCTTTCTTT
CDR3: CASSPGQNPKAFF

J: TRBJ2-7
size: -
V: TRBV27
D: TRBD2
DNA: TGTGCCAGCCGGGGGATCTGGGGTAGCGGGACCAACGAGCAGTACTTC
CDR3: CASRGIWGSGTNEQYF

J: TRBJ1-2
size: once
V: TRBV27
D: TRBD1
DNA: TGTGCCAGCAGCTTATCGCCCTGGGACAGGGCTAACTATGGCTACACCTTC
CDR3: CASSLSPWDRANYGYTF

J: TRBJ1-6
size: -
V: TRBV7-9
D: -
DNA: TGTGCCAGCAGCCCAGACATCTCCTCACCCCTCCACTTT
CDR3: CASSPDISSPLHF

J: TRBJ2-1
size: -
V: TRBV18
D: -
DNA: TGTGCCAGCTCACCAAAACAGGGTGGCCTGACCAATGAGCAGTTCTTC
CDR3: CASSPKQGGLTNEQFF

J: TRBJ1-2
size: -
V: TRBV5-1
D: TRBD1
DNA: TGCGCCAGCAGCAGGGGGACAGGGCGGAACTATGGCTACACCTTC
CDR3: CASSRGTGRNYGYTF

J: TRBJ2-1
size: -
V: TRBV6-5
D: TRBD2
DNA: TGTGCCAGTGGGGGGGGGAGCTCCTACAATGAGCAGTTCTTC
CDR3: CASGGGSSYNEQFF

J: TRBJ1-6
size: -
V: TRBV28
D: -
DNA: TGTGCCAGCAGTTCCCCGTCGGCGGCACCCCTCCACTTT
CDR3: CASSSPSAAPLHF

J: TRBJ1-5
size: -
V: TRBV5-6
D: -
DNA: TGTGCCAGCAGCACTTACCGGGACACCTATCAGCCCCAGCATTTT
CDR3: CASSTYRDTYQPQHF

J: TRBJ2-1
size: -
V: TRBV7-9
D: -
DNA: TGTGCCAGCAGCTTAGGTAGCGGTAACAATGAGCAGTTCTTC
CDR3: CASSLGSGNNEQFF

J: TRBJ1-2
size: -
V: TRBV7-2
D: TRBD1
DNA: TGTGCCAGCAGCTTAGTTCCCGGGACAGCGACTCACTATGGCTACACCTTC
CDR3: CASSLVPGTATHYGYTF

J: TRBJ2-1
size: -
V: TRBV9
D: -
DNA: TGTGCCAGCAGCGTAGGGGGCAGGGAAGGCTACAATGAGCAGTTCTTC
CDR3: CASSVGGREGYNEQFF

J: TRBJ2-3
size: -
V: TRBV19
D: TRBD2
DNA: TGTGCCAGTGCAAGAGGGGTACTGCGGGAGGGCCCAACAGATACGCAGTATTTT
CDR3: CASARGVLREGPTDTQYF

J: TRBJ1-1
size: -
V: TRBV2
D: TRBD1
DNA: TGTGCCAGCCTTTTTACAGGGGGCACTGAAGCTTTCTTT
CDR3: CASLFTGGTEAFF

J: TRBJ2-6
size: -
V: TRBV4-2
D: -
DNA: TGTGCCAGCAGCCAAGATACGGGCTCTGGGGCCAACGTCCTGACTTTC
CDR3: CASSQDTGSGANVLTF

J: TRBJ2-3
size: few
V: TRBV7-9
D: -
DNA: TGTGCCAGCAGCCACATGCCTAGCACAGATACGCAGTATTTT
CDR3: CASSHMPSTDTQYF

J: TRBJ1-3
size: once
V: TRBV7-6
D: -
DNA: TGTGCCAGCAGCTTAGCTATAGAGATCTCTGGAAACACCATATATTTT
CDR3: CASSLAIEISGNTIYF

J: TRBJ2-3
size: -
V: TRBV9
D: TRBD2
DNA: TGTGCCAGCAGCGCTCCCGGGACTAGCGGGACCGCAGATACGCAGTATTTT
CDR3: CASSAPGTSGTADTQYF

J: TRBJ2-7
size: -
V: TRBV2
D: -
DNA: TGTGCCAGCAGTGAACCTAGCTACGAGCAGTACTTC
CDR3: CASSEPSYEQYF

J: TRBJ2-7
size: -
V: TRBV7-2
D: -
DNA: TGTGCCAGCAGCTTTGACAGGAGCTCCTACGAGCAGTACTTC
CDR3: CASSFDRSSYEQYF

J: TRBJ2-7
size: -
V: TRBV7-8
D: TRBD1
DNA: TGTGCCAGCAAACGGGACAGCTCCTACGAGCAGTACTTC
CDR3: CASKRDSSYEQYF

J: TRBJ1-5
size: few
V: TRBV19
D: TRBD1
DNA: TGTGCCAGTAGCATGGGGACAGGGGGCGCGAATCAGCCCCAGCATTTT
CDR3: CASSMGTGGANQPQHF

J: TRBJ1-1
size: -
V: TRBV12-5
D: -
DNA: TGTGCTAGTGGTTTGGATCCTACGACTGAGAACACTGAAGCTTTCTTT
CDR3: CASGLDPTTENTEAFF

J: TRBJ1-1
size: -
V: TRBV4-1
D: -
DNA: TGCGCCAGCAGCCAAGATAAGGGCGGGGGGAACACTGAAGCTTTCTTT
CDR3: CASSQDKGGGNTEAFF

J: TRBJ2-1
size: -
V: TRBV27
D: -
DNA: TGTGCCAGCAGTTTATTTGTGGGCCCAGAATACAATGAGCAGTTCTTC
CDR3: CASSLFVGPEYNEQFF

J: TRBJ1-6
size: once
V: TRBV10-3
D: -
DNA: TGTGCCATCAGTGTCCAGGAGGGGAATTCACCCCTCCACTTT
CDR3: CAISVQEGNSPLHF

J: TRBJ1-4
size: -
V: TRBV7-8
D: TRBD1
DNA: TGTGCCAGCAGGTTGGGACAGGGAGCTGAAAAACTGTTTTTT
CDR3: CASRLGQGAEKLFF

J: TRBJ2-3
size: -
V: TRBV12-3/TRBV12-4
D: TRBD2
DNA: TGTGCCAGCGGACTAGCCGGAGATACGCAGTATTTT
CDR3: CASGLAGDTQYF

J: TRBJ2-5
size: -
V: TRBV9
D: -
DNA: TGTGCCACCACGAGGGAGACCCAGTACTTC
CDR3: CATTRETQYF

J: TRBJ1-5
size: -
V: TRBV6-5
D: -
DNA: TGTGCCAGCAGAGAGGGGGGCAATCAGCCCCAGCATTTT
CDR3: CASREGGNQPQHF

J: TRBJ2-1
size: -
V: TRBV6-5
D: -
DNA: TGTGCCAGCAGTTCCCGACTAGTGGCCTACAATGAGCAGTTCTTC
CDR3: CASSSRLVAYNEQFF

J: TRBJ2-7
size: once
V: TRBV25-1
D: -
DNA: TGTGCCAGCAGTGAATTGGGACTCATAAGCTCCTACGAGCAGTACTTC
CDR3: CASSELGLISSYEQYF

J: TRBJ2-7
size: -
V: TRBV9
D: -
DNA: TGTGCCAGCAGCGCCTTACAGGGCGCGGTCCACGAGCAGTACTTC
CDR3: CASSALQGAVHEQYF

J: TRBJ1-2
size: once
V: TRBV7-8
D: -
DNA: TGTGCCAGCAGCCCGGACAGTTCCGGCTATGGCTACACCTTC
CDR3: CASSPDSSGYGYTF

J: TRBJ1-5
size: -
V: TRBV27
D: -
DNA: TGTGCCAGCAGCCCGATATCACGGGGGAGCAATCAGCCCCAGCATTTT
CDR3: CASSPISRGSNQPQHF

J: TRBJ1-1
size: -
V: TRBV6-4
D: TRBD1
DNA: TGTGCCAGCAGGAGGACAGGGGTGAGCACTGAAGCTTTCTTT
CDR3: CASRRTGVSTEAFF

J: TRBJ2-7
size: -
V: TRBV6-5
D: -
DNA: TGTGCCAGCAACCAAAAGGGGGTACTTCCCTACGAGCAGTACTTC
CDR3: CASNQKGVLPYEQYF

J: TRBJ1-1
size: once
V: TRBV30
D: TRBD1
DNA: TGTGCCTGGAACCCCCAGTCGGGACAGATGAACACTGAAGCTTTCTTT
CDR3: CAWNPQSGQMNTEAFF

J: TRBJ2-5
size: -
V: TRBV11-2
D: TRBD2
DNA: TGTGCCAGCAGCCGGACTAGCGGGAGTCGCGAAGAGACCCAGTACTTC
CDR3: CASSRTSGSREETQYF

J: TRBJ1-2
size: -
V: TRBV6-5
D: TRBD1
DNA: TGTGCCAGCAGTCGACAGGGTTCCTATGGCTACACCTTC
CDR3: CASSRQGSYGYTF

J: TRBJ2-2
size: -
V: TRBV13
D: TRBD2
DNA: TGTGCCAGCAGCATTGTAGCGGGAGGGCCGCGGACCGGGGAGCTGTTTTTT
CDR3: CASSIVAGGPRTGELFF

J: TRBJ1-4
size: -
V: TRBV19
D: -
DNA: TGTGCCAGTAGTATCGACAGGTCTGGAGAAAAACTGTTTTTT
CDR3: CASSIDRSGEKLFF

J: TRBJ2-1
size: once
V: TRBV3-1/TRBV3-2
D: TRBD2
DNA: TGTGCCAGCAGCCTGACGACTAGCGGGAGTGCAAATGAGCAGTTCTTC
CDR3: CASSLTTSGSANEQFF

J: TRBJ2-1
size: once
V: TRBV5-7
D: -
DNA: TGTGCCAGCAGCTTGAGGAGGCTGGACAATGAGCAGTTCTTC
CDR3: CASSLRRLDNEQFF

J: TRBJ2-7
size: -
V: TRBV4-1
D: TRBD2
DNA: TGCGCCAGCAGCCAAGATAGATCAGCTAGCGGCTACTACGAGCAGTACTTC
CDR3: CASSQDRSASGYYEQYF

J: TRBJ2-4
size: -
V: TRBV6-5
D: -
DNA: TGTGCCAGCAGTTACTCCCAGGGAGCCAAAAACATTCAGTACTTC
CDR3: CASSYSQGAKNIQYF

J: TRBJ1-2
size: -
V: TRBV19
D: -
DNA: TGTGCCAGTAGTATACCCCTAGGAGGCTACACCTTC
CDR3: CASSIPLGGYTF

J: TRBJ1-1
size: -
V: TRBV28
D: -
DNA: TGTGCCAGCTCAGCGGCGGACAGACCGAACACTGAAGCTTTCTTT
CDR3: CASSAADRPNTEAFF

J: TRBJ2-7
size: -
V: TRBV12-3/TRBV12-4
D: -
DNA: TGTGCCAGCAGTTTCGCAAGCACCTACGAGCAGTACTTC
CDR3: CASSFASTYEQYF

J: TRBJ2-1
size: -
V: TRBV7-9
D: -
DNA: TGTGCCAGCAGTTGGACAGATGAGCAGTTCTTC
CDR3: CASSWTDEQFF

J: TRBJ1-5
size: -
V: TRBV12-3/TRBV12-4
D: -
DNA: TGTGCCAGCAGCCTGGTCCGGGGGGCCCAGCATTTT
CDR3: CASSLVRGAQHF

J: TRBJ2-7
size: -
V: TRBV14
D: -
DNA: TGTGCCAGCAGCAAGTTAGCTGGGGCGGATGAGCAGTACTTC
CDR3: CASSKLAGADEQYF

J: TRBJ1-1
size: -
V: TRBV6-8
D: -
DNA: TGTGCCAGCAGTTACTTGACCAAAGTCAGGGACACTGAAGCTTTCTTT
CDR3: CASSYLTKVRDTEAFF

J: TRBJ1-1
size: -
V: TRBV28
D: -
DNA: TGTGCCACCCTACCGCAAACAGGGTTGTTTACTGAAGCTTTCTTT
CDR3: CATLPQTGLFTEAFF